A single sample gave rise to the 8 T cell receptor beta chains below, sequenced in a study of cytomegalovirus exposure and HLA in healthy donors (dated by TCRdb to the late 2010s). Libraries were built with the immunoSEQ multiplex PCR assay. TCRdb's version of the immuneACCESS table is confined to in-frame rearrangements and falls short of the full clone set. An unresolved V gene accounts for under half of the shortfall where checked; the remainder is of unknown origin. This sample is represented by some 170,000 clones; about 90% of them were singletons. The biggest ten clones account for 9% to 12% of the sample. What was sequenced was PBMCs. The receptors were sampled from a young woman in good health and CMV-seropositive.

The chain uses TRBV9 and TRBJ2-5, with D possibly TRBD2 on 5 matching bases. The CDR3 sequence is 13 residues long. Trimming took 3 bases from V and 4 from J, leaving 10 bases between them. Germline values: CDR1 SGDLS, CDR2 YYNGEE. The CDR3 sequence: CASSADSGETQYF. In DNA form, the CDR3 reads TGTGCCAGCAGCGCGGACTCGGGAGAGACCCAGTACTTC.

V gene TRBV7-2 combines with J gene TRBJ2-1, with 10 nucleotides matching TRBD1. Losses at the gene ends were 3 bases for V and 2 bases for J; bases not matched to a gene: 1. From germline, CDR1 is SGHTA and CDR2 FQGNSA. The length of the CDR3 is 15 residues. The CDR3 coding sequence is TGTGCCAGCAGCTTGGGACAGGGGACCTACAATGAGCAGTTCTTC. Its protein is CASSLGQGTYNEQFF.

The V and J genes are TRBV30 and TRBJ1-1; 7 positions match TRBD1. Germline CDR1 is GTSNPN and CDR2 is SVGIG (reference sequence). The CDR3 length is 16 residues. V was clipped by 0 bases and J by 1 base; unmatched bases: 8. The CDR3 nucleotides are TGTGCCTGGAGTGTACTCGGGACAGCACCGAACACTGAAGCTTTCTTT. Translated: CAWSVLGTAPNTEAFF.

This clone was found once. The rearrangement joins TRBV6-5 to TRBJ2-1; 8 positions agree with TRBD1. CDR1 and CDR2 (germline): MNHEY, SVGAGI. CDR3 length equals 14 residues. Losses at the gene ends were 8 bases for V and 8 bases for J; bases not matched to a gene: 11. As DNA, the CDR3 is TGTGCCAGCCGTTCGGGACAGGTTCTTGATGAGCAGTTCTTC. Amino acids: CASRSGQVLDEQFF.

This chain connects TRBV9 to TRBJ1-2; 10 bases fit TRBD1. The CDR3 is 17 amino acids. Trimming removed 3 bases from V and 8 bases from J; junction bases left unmatched: 16. CDR1 and CDR2 (germline): SGDLS, YYNGEE. CDR3 sequence (DNA): TGTGCCAGCAGCGGCATTTCGGACAGGGGGGCTGGGAGAGGCTACACCTTC. It yields the protein CASSGISDRGAGRGYTF.

V usage is TRBV6-5 and J usage is TRBJ2-6; D remains ambiguous. This CDR3 has 15 residues. V was clipped by 5 bases and J by 0 bases, with 8 bases between them. The germline CDR1 and CDR2 sequences are MNHEY and SVGAGI. The CDR3 nucleotides are TGTGCCAGCAGTGTACACCTCTCTGGGGCCAACGTCCTGACTTTC. Translation: CASSVHLSGANVLTF.

This clone was picked up one time. The chain uses TRBV5-6 and TRBJ1-4; 7 nucleotides agree with TRBD1. The V gene's germline CDR1 is SGHDT and CDR2 YYEEEE. The CDR3 length is 14 residues. V lost 0 bases and J lost 10; bases outside the gene matches: 6. Written as DNA, the CDR3 is TGTGCCAGCAGCTTGGGGACAGGCCGGGGAAAACTGTTTTTT. Its protein product is CASSLGTGRGKLFF.

J is TRBJ2-5 and V is TRBV5-8; 8 bases are shared with TRBD1. The length of the CDR3 is 14 residues. With 5 bases clipped from V and 4 bases from J, the junction kept 7 bases outside the gene matches. Germline loops: CDR1 SGHTS, CDR2 YDEGEE. CDR3 sequence reads: CASRPDRVRETQYF. CDR3 in DNA: TGTGCCAGCAGGCCGGACAGGGTTCGAGAGACCCAGTACTTC.